Shown below are 18 T cell receptor beta chains from a single sample sequenced in a study of HIV-infected children after antiretroviral therapy interruption. As to treatment: PENTA 11 planned treatment interruption arm or continuous ART arm. A 3' RACE protocol on RNA, with unique molecular identifiers, produced the TCR library. TCRdb reprocessed the 3' RACE reads with MiXCR, giving one entry per CDR3 protein. Of 35,000 to 50,000 distinct CDR3 sequences in the sample, 5% to 8% are singletons; the top ten hold about 1%. The material was CD45RA+ CD4+ T cells from PBMCs, pooled from several time points, obtained from a donor given antiretroviral therapy, either interrupted or continuous. Described subset: naive CD4+ CD45RA+ CD45RO- T cells. The receptors derive from a pool of human donors with HIV.

Ten or more counts support this clonotype. The rearrangement joins TRBV7-9 to TRBJ1-4; no reliable D call. There are 15 residues in the CDR3. V was trimmed by 1 base and J by 5 bases, leaving 11 bases between them. CDR1 is SEHNR and CDR2 is FQNEAQ in the germline V gene (reference sequence). CDR3 sequence reads: CASSLEEAQNEKLFF. DNA of the CDR3: TGTGCCAGCAGCTTAGAGGAGGCACAGAATGAAAAACTGTTTTTT.

This clonotype was observed many times. The chain employs TRBV7-3 and TRBJ2-5; 7 bases agree with TRBD2. V lost 2 bases to trimming and J lost 3 bases; unmatched junction nucleotides: 3. Looked up from germline, CDR1 is SGHTA and CDR2 is FQGTGA. This CDR3 contains 14 residues. CDR3 amino acids: CASSLGGRKETQYF. CDR3 DNA sequence: TGTGCCAGCAGCTTAGGCGGGAGAAAAGAGACCCAGTACTTC.

This clonotype was picked up a small number of times. The chain joins TRBV6-6 to TRBJ1-2; D perhaps matches TRBD1 (5 bases). The CDR3 runs to 13 residues. V was cut by 8 bases and J by 10 bases, with 20 bases left in between. CDR1 and CDR2 (germline): MNHNY, SVGAGI (reference sequence). CDR3 protein: CASGDRGNSDYTF. DNA of the CDR3: TGTGCCAGCGGTGATCGGGGGAACTCCGACTACACCTTC.

The table lists this clonotype with many counts. The rearrangement uses TRBV6-2 or TRBV6-3 and TRBJ2-7; D might be TRBD1 (5 bases). Germline V gene lookup returns CDR1 MNHEY and CDR2 SVGEGT. The CDR3 length is 17 residues. V dropped 0 bases and J dropped 4 bases, with 19 bases sitting between them. CDR3 region: CASSYSSSGQGVYEQYF. CDR3 DNA: TGTGCCAGCAGTTACTCGTCATCTGGGCAGGGTGTGTACGAGCAGTACTTC.

At least ten counts were recorded for this clonotype. The chain recombines TRBV25-1 with TRBJ1-1; a possible D gene is TRBD1 (5 bases). CDR3 length: 15 residues. The V gene's germline CDR1 is MGHDK and CDR2 SYGVNS. The germline V and J ends were trimmed by 3 bases and 0 bases, with 11 bases remaining between them. The CDR3: CASSDCGTLNTEAFF. DNA of the CDR3: TGTGCCAGCAGTGACTGCGGGACCCTGAACACTGAAGCTTTCTTT.

The rearrangement links TRBV6-2 or TRBV6-3 to TRBJ1-6; the D is unclear. Trimming left V 2 bases short and J 5 bases short, with 19 bases between. The CDR3 runs 18 residues. Germline V lookup: CDR1 MNHEY, CDR2 SVGEGT. The CDR3 region is CASSYLLVIGRDNSPLHF. CDR3 in DNA: TGTGCCAGCAGTTACCTCCTCGTCATCGGTCGGGATAATTCACCCCTCCACTTT.

This clonotype was counted many times. This rearrangement joins TRBV11-2 to TRBJ2-2; 8 positions match TRBD2. V was pared by 8 bases and J by 2 bases, with 7 bases of the junction left unmatched. This CDR3 spans 15 amino acids. Germline CDR1 and CDR2: SGHAT and FQNNGV. CDR3 nucleotides: TGTGCCAGCCGTCAAACTAGCGGCAACACCGGGGAGCTGTTTTTT. It codes for CASRQTSGNTGELFF.

This clonotype was recorded many times. The rearrangement joins TRBV10-3 to TRBJ2-1; D possibly corresponds to TRBD2 (7 bases). The V gene's germline CDR1 is ENHRY and CDR2 SYGVKD. The V and J ends lost 2 bases and 0 bases respectively, with 11 bases between them. This CDR3 has 16 amino acids. The CDR3, as DNA: TGTGCCATCAGTGAGCGGGGGGCGAACTCCTACAATGAGCAGTTCTTC. Protein sequence: CAISERGANSYNEQFF.

This clonotype was detected many times. The chain uses TRBV29-1 and TRBJ1-2; TRBD1 agrees at 9 bases. V lost 2 bases, J lost 5 bases, and 12 bases stayed unmatched. The CDR3 is 16 amino acids. Germline lookup yields CDR1 SQVTM and CDR2 ANQGSEA. CDR3 region: CSVETVLTGGQYGYTF. The CDR3 nucleotides read TGCAGCGTTGAAACGGTCTTGACAGGGGGACAATATGGCTACACCTTC.

This clonotype was seen repeatedly, ten times or more. The V call is TRBV20-1, the J call TRBJ2-3; TRBD2 matches at 8 bases. Germline CDR1 and CDR2: DFQATT and SNEGSKA (reference sequence). V was pared by 0 bases and J by 6 bases, with 8 bases of the junction left unmatched. The length of the CDR3 is 15 residues. The DNA of the CDR3 is TGCAGTGCTAGAGATGAAACTAGCGGCGACGATACGCAGTATTTT. This codes for CSARDETSGDDTQYF.

This clonotype occurred a few times. This rearrangement joins TRBV20-1 to TRBJ2-5; possibly TRBD1 for D (6 bases). There are 13 residues in the CDR3. CDR1 is DFQATT, CDR2 SNEGSKA, per germline (reference sequence). Trimming took off 3 bases at V and 5 bases at J, with 13 bases between the two ends. The CDR3 loop reads CSARSQGPETQYF. The DNA for the CDR3 is TGCAGTGCTAGGTCACAGGGTCCCGAGACCCAGTACTTC.

This clonotype was seen only a few times. V usage is TRBV29-1 and J usage is TRBJ2-5; the D gene is possibly TRBD1 (6 bases). The CDR3 has 13 amino acids. Between the trimmed V and J ends, which lost 6 bases and 7 bases, there was a span of 18 bases. CDR1 and CDR2 (germline): SQVTM, ANQGSEA. The CDR3 region is CSVQASLGGTQYF. CDR3 sequence (DNA): TGCAGCGTGCAGGCCTCCCTAGGGGGGACCCAGTACTTC.

There are many counts of this clonotype. The rearrangement joins TRBV29-1 to TRBJ2-3, with 13 bases matching TRBD2. From germline, CDR1 is SQVTM and CDR2 ANQGSEA. V trimming: 6 bases; J trimming: 3 bases; junction bases outside the gene matches: 12. The length of the CDR3 is 17 residues. Here the CDR3 reads CSVADSRTSGSTDTQYF. CDR3 DNA: TGCAGCGTCGCCGACTCACGGACTAGCGGGAGTACAGATACGCAGTATTTT.

This clonotype occurred many times. The chain joins TRBV6-1 to TRBJ2-7, with TRBD2 matching 9 bases. Germline V gene sequence: CDR1 MNHNS, CDR2 SASEGT. With 3 bases clipped from V and 0 bases from J, the junction kept 3 bases outside the gene matches. The CDR3 is made up of 15 amino acids. The CDR3, as DNA: TGTGCCAGCAGTGAGGCTAGCGGGACCTCCTACGAGCAGTACTTC. This codes for CASSEASGTSYEQYF.

The gene calls are TRBV24-1 and TRBJ2-1; 9 positions agree with TRBD1. CDR3 size: 14 residues. The V gene's germline CDR1 is KGHDR and CDR2 SFDVKD. Trimming cost V 6 bases and J 5 bases; bases outside gene matches: 4. CDR3 amino acids: CATSSGQGDNEQFF. CDR3 nucleotide sequence: TGTGCCACCAGTTCGGGACAGGGAGACAATGAGCAGTTCTTC.

This clonotype was detected ten times or more. V is TRBV6-5 and J is TRBJ1-5, with a weak D call TRBD1 (5 bases). In germline, CDR1 is MNHEY, CDR2 SVGAGI. The CDR3 is made up of 14 amino acids. The ends were cut back, 2 bases at V and 2 bases at J, with 7 bases in the middle. The CDR3 reads CASSYGRGNQPQHF. The CDR3 DNA is TGTGCCAGCAGTTACGGCAGGGGCAATCAGCCCCAGCATTTT.

This clonotype was seen ten or more times. This chain links TRBV3-1 with TRBJ2-7, with TRBD1 identical over 8 bases. The V and J ends lost 2 bases and 2 bases, in that order; junction bases with no gene match: 5. The CDR3 extends over 15 amino acids. Germline V lookup: CDR1 LGHDT, CDR2 YNNKEL (reference sequence). The CDR3 protein is CASSQTDRGPYEQYF. The CDR3 region has the DNA TGTGCCAGCAGCCAAACCGACAGGGGCCCCTACGAGCAGTACTTC.

The table lists this clonotype with a count of one. A single base separates this from a much larger clone, so it may be a read error. The chain links TRBV15 to TRBJ1-6, with D maybe TRBD1 (6 bases). From germline, CDR1 is LNHNV and CDR2 YYDKDF (reference sequence). The CDR3 extends over 14 amino acids. This CDR3 is CVTRRGSNNSPLHF. The CDR3 DNA sequence: TGTGTCACCAGGAGGGGGTCTAATAATTCACCCCTCCACTTT.